Following are 5 T cell receptor beta chains from one sample sequenced in a study of T cells in localized non-small cell lung cancer. Sequenced by immunoSEQ multiplex PCR; TCRdb stores in-frame clones only, minus some. This repertoire shows about 72,000 clones, almost 85% found once; its top ten account for 13%. This specimen was peripheral blood, taken before any cancer treatment. The receptors were sampled from a female donor aged 60 or older with stage I lung adenocarcinoma.

V and J are TRBV27 and TRBJ2-7; D might be TRBD1 or TRBD2, each matching 7 bases. Germline CDR1 MNHEY, CDR2 SMNVEV (reference sequence). V dropped 3 bases and J dropped 0 bases, with 21 bases sitting between them. The CDR3 covers 18 residues. Here the CDR3 reads CASSFWGRGPRSSYEQYF. The CDR3 bases are TGTGCCAGCAGTTTTTGGGGGAGGGGGCCAAGGAGCTCCTACGAGCAGTACTTC.

The rearrangement links TRBV6-1 to TRBJ2-5; possibly TRBD1 or TRBD2 for D (5 bases each). Germline CDR1 reads MNHNS; CDR2 reads SASEGT. The CDR3 covers 14 residues. The V end was cut by 6 bases, the J end by 2 bases, with 13 bases between. CDR3 nucleotide sequence: TGTGCCAGCAGAAGGGGTCGGGGACAAGAGACCCAGTACTTC. Its protein product is CASRRGRGQETQYF.

CDR3 sequence reads: CASSSGEATNEKLFF. In nucleotides, the CDR3 is TGTGCCAGCAGCTCCGGGGAGGCAACTAATGAAAAACTGTTTTTT. The chain has TRBV7-9 and TRBJ1-4, with unresolved D. The CDR3 has 15 residues. CDR1 SEHNR and CDR2 FQNEAQ come from the germline V gene (reference sequence). Trimming shortened V by 4 bases and J by 0 bases, and 9 bases separated the two germline ends.

This chain connects TRBV19 to TRBJ1-5, with 7 nucleotides matching TRBD1. This CDR3 is built from 15 residues. With 7 bases clipped from V and 3 bases from J, the junction kept 9 bases outside the gene matches. CDR1 and CDR2 from the germline V gene are LNHDA and SQIVND (reference sequence). The CDR3 is CASTYRDSDNQPQHF. CDR3 DNA sequence: TGTGCCAGTACCTACCGGGACAGCGACAATCAGCCCCAGCATTTT. Full variable domain (rest looked up from reference TRBV19 and TRBJ1-5): DGGITQSPKYLFRKEGQNVTLSCEQNLNHDAMYWYRQDPGQGLRLIYYSQIVNDFQKGDIAEGYSVSREKKESFPLTVTSAQKNPTAFYLCASTYRDSDNQPQHFGDGTRLSIL.

The chain employs TRBV6-1 and TRBJ1-1; D might be TRBD1 (5 bases). The CDR3 is 15 residues long. Germline V gives CDR1 MNHNS, CDR2 SASEGT. V was trimmed by 10 bases and J by 2 bases, leaving 20 bases between them. CDR3 sequence (DNA): TGTGCCATCCACGGGGGGGGTCTGGGTAACACTGAAGCTTTCTTT. Translating gives CAIHGGGLGNTEAFF.